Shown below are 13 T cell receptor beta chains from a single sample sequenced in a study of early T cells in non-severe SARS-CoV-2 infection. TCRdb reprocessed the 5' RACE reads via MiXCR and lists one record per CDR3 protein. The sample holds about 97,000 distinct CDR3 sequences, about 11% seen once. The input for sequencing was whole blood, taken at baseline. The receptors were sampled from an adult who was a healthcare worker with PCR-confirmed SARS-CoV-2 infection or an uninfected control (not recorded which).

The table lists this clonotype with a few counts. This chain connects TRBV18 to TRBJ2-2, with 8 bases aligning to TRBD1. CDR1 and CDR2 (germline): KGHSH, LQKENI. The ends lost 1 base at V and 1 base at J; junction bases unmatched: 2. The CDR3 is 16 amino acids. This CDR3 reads CASSPRTGRNTGELFF. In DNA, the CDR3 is TGTGCCAGCTCACCACGGACAGGGAGGAACACCGGGGAGCTGTTTTTT.

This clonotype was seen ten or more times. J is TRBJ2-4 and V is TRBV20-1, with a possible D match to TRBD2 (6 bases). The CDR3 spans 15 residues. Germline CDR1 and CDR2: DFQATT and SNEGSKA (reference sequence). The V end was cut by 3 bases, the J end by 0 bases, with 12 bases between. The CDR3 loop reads CSASGSGIAKNIQYF. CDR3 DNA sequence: TGCAGTGCTAGTGGTAGCGGAATAGCCAAAAACATTCAGTACTTC.

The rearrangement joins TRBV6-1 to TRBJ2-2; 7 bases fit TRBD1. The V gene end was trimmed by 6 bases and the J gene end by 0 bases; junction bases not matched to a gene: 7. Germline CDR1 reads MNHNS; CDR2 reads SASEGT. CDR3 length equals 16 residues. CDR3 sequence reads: CASRWTGTANTGELFF. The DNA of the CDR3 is TGTGCCAGCAGGTGGACAGGAACCGCGAACACCGGGGAGCTGTTTTTT.

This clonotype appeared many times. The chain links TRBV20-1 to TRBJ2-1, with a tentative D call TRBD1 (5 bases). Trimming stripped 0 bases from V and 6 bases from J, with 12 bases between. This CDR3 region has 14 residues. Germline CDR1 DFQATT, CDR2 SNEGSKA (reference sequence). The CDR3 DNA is TGCAGTGCTAGAGATAGGCAGGGTAGCAATGAGCAGTTCTTC. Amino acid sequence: CSARDRQGSNEQFF.

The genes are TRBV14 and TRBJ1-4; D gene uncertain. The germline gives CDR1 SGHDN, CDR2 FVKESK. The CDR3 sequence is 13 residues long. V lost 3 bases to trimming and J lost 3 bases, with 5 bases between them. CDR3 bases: TGTGCCAGCAGCCACTACCCTAATGAAAAACTGTTTTTT. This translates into CASSHYPNEKLFF.

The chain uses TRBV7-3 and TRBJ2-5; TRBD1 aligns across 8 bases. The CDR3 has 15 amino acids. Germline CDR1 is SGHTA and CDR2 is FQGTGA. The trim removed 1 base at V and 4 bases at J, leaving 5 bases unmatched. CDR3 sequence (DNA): TGTGCCAGCAGCTTAAATGCAGGGGGCGGAGAGACCCAGTACTTC. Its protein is CASSLNAGGGETQYF.

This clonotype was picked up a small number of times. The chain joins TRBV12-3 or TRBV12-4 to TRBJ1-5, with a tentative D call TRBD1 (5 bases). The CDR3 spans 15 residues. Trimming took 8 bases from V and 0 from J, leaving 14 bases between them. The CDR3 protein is CASGAGYHSNQPQHF. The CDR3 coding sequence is TGTGCCAGCGGGGCGGGTTACCATAGCAATCAGCCCCAGCATTTT.

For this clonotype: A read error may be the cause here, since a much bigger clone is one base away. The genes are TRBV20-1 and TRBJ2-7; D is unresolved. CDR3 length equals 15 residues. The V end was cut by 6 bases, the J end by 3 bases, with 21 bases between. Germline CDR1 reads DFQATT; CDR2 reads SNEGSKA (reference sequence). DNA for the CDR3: TGCAGTGCCATATCAAGGTCGCTTGGGTACTACGAGCAGTACTTC. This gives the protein CSAISRSLGYYEQYF.

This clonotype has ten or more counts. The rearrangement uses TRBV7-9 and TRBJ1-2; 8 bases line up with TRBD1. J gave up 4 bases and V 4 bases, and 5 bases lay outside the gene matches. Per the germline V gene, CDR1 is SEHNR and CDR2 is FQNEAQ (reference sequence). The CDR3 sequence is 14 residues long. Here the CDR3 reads CASSSRTGSYGYTF. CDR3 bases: TGTGCCAGCAGCTCCCGGACAGGGAGCTATGGCTACACCTTC.

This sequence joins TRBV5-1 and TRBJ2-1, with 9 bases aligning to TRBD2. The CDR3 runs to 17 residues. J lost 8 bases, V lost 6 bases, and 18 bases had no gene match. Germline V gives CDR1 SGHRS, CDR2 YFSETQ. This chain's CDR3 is CASTPLMAGGPSYEQFF. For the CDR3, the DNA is TGCGCCAGCACCCCCTTAATGGCGGGGGGGCCGTCGTATGAGCAGTTCTTC.

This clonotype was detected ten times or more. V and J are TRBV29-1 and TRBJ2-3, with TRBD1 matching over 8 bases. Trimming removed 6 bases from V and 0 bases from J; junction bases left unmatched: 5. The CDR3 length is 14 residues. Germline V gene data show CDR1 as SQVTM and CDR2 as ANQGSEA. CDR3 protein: CSVGQGTSTDTQYF. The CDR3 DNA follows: TGCAGCGTAGGACAGGGCACTAGCACAGATACGCAGTATTTT.

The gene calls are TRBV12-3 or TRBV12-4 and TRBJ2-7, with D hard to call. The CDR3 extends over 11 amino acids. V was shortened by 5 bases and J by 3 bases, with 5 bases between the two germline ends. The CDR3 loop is CASSLNYEQYF. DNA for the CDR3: TGTGCCAGCAGTCTTAACTACGAGCAGTACTTC.

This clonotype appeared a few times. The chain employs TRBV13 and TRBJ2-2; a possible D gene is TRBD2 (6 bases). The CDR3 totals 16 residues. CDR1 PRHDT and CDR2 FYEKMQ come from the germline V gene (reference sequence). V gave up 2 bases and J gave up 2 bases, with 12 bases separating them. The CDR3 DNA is TGTGCCAGCAGCTTACAAGCGGGCCTCAACACCGGGGAGCTGTTTTTT. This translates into CASSLQAGLNTGELFF. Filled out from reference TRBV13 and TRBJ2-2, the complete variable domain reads AAGVIQSPRHLIKEKRETATLKCYPIPRHDTVYWYQQGPGQDPQFLISFYEKMQSDKGSIPDRFSAQQFSDYHSELNMSSLELGDSALYFCASSLQAGLNTGELFFGEGSRLTVL.